This T cell receptor beta chain was found in a study of T-cell memory formation after mild COVID-19. Study summary: TCR clusters were largely donor specific. Study observations and caveats: Later expanders leaned CD4+, whereas clones that contracted between day 15 and 85 were balanced CD4/CD8. SARS-CoV-2 specificity of second-wave clones peaking day 37 was unconfirmed. That cross-reactive memory joined was suggested by some responding clones appearing in pre-infection memory.

A single record per CDR3 protein comes from TCRdb applying MiXCR to the 5' RACE reads. Counted here are more than 400,000 distinct CDR3 sequences, about 18% occurring once; the ten biggest clones make up around 12%. There are a few counts of this clonotype. Its antigen is still unknown. CDR1 and CDR2 from the germline V gene are SGHTA and FQGNSA. V gave up 5 bases and J gave up 7 bases; unmatched junction bases: 5. The CDR3 has 13 amino acids. This sequence joins TRBV7-2 and TRBJ1-2, with TRBD1 matching over 9 bases. This clonotype was obtained from an adult woman who had mild COVID-19 (a few samples of this study predate the infection). Cell type and time point are not known. The sample taken for sequencing was PBMCs or a T cell subset sorted from them (not recorded which). The DNA of the CDR3 is TGTGCCAGCAGCCGGGACAGGGATAGTGGCTACACCTTC. It encodes CASSRDRDSGYTF.